The subject of this entry is one TCR beta chain. Its specificity is unknown. The data stem from a study of long-term antiretroviral therapy in people with HIV. Regarding the study as a whole: In the period from the mid-2000s to the late 2010s, blood was collected, possibly under older ART regimens.

A v3.0 immunoSEQ assay was performed at survey level. Clones were read by immunoSEQ multiplex PCR, and TCRdb kept only the in-frame ones, dropping some. The sample holds approximately 21,000 clones; over 65% are singletons and the top ten take 4.3%. Trimming removed 4 bases from V and 3 bases from J, with 9 bases in between. CDR3 length: 13 residues. Germline lookup yields CDR1 MGHRA and CDR2 YSYEKL. Every specimen provided roughly 0.95-11 million cryopreserved PBMC before DNA extraction took place. The V gene is TRBV4-1, the J gene TRBJ2-5, with D possibly TRBD2 on 5 matching bases. This sequence originates from a young man with HIV. Specimen: unsorted PBMCs, collected approximately 5.7 years after starting antiretroviral therapy. CDR3 in amino acids: CASSRPAEETQYF. The CDR3 DNA is TGCGCCAGCAGCCGCCCAGCGGAAGAGACCCAGTACTTC.